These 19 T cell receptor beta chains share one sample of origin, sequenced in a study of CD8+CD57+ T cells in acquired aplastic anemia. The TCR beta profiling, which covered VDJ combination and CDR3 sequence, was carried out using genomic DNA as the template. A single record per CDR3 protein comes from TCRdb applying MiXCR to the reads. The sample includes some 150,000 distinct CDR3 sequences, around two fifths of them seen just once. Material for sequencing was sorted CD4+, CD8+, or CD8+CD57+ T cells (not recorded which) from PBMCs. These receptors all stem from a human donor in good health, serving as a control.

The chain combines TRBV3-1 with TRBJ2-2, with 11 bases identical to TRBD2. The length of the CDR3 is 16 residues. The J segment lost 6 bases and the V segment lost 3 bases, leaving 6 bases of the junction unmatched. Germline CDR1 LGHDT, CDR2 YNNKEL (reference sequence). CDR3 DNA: TGTGCCAGCAGCCATAGCGGGAGGGCCAGCGCCGGGGAGCTGTTTTTT. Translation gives CASSHSGRASAGELFF. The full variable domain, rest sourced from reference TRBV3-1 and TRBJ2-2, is DTAVSQTPKYLVTQMGNDKSIKCEQNLGHDTMYWYKQDSKKFLKIMFSYNNKELIINETVPNRFSPKSPDKAHLNLHINSLELGDSAVYFCASSHSGRASAGELFFGEGSRLTVL.

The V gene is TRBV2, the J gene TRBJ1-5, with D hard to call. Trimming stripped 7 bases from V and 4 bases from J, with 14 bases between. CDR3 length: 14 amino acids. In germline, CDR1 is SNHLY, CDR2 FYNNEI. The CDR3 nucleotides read TGTGCCAGCACTTCGACCGTAGGTAATCAGCCCCAGCATTTT. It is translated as CASTSTVGNQPQHF.

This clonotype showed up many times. CDR3 region: CASSYGRGQDTNYGYTF. The CDR3 bases are TGTGCCAGCAGTTACGGCCGGGGACAGGATACTAACTATGGCTACACCTTC. The chain couples TRBV6-5 to TRBJ1-2; 8 bases align to TRBD1. CDR1 is MNHEY and CDR2 is SVGAGI in the germline V gene. The V gene end was trimmed by 2 bases and the J gene end by 0 bases; junction bases not matched to a gene: 8. The CDR3 contains 17 residues.

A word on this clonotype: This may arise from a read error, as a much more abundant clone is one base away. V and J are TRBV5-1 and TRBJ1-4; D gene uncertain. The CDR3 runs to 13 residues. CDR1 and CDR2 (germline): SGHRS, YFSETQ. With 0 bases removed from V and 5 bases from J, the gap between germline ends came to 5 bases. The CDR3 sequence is CASSLGRNEKLFF. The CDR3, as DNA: TGCGCCAGCAGCTTGGGCAGAAATGAAAAACTGTTTTTT. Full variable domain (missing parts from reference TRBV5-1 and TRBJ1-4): KAGVTQTPRYLIKTRGQQVTLSCSPISGHRSVSWYQQTPGQGLQFLFEYFSETQRNKGNFPGRFSGRQFSNSRSEMNVSTLELGDSALYLCASSLGRNEKLFFGSGTQLSVL.

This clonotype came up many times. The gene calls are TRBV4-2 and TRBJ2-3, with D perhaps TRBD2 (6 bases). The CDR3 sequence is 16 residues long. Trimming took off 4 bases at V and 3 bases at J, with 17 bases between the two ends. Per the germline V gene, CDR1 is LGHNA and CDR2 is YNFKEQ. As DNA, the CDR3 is TGTGCCAGCAGCCCGGATAGGCGGGATTCGACAGATACGCAGTATTTT. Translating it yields CASSPDRRDSTDTQYF.

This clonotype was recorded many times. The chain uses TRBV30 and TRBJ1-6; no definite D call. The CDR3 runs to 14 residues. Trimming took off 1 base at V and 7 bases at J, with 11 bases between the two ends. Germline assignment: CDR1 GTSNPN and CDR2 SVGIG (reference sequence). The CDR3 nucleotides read TGTGCCTGGAGTGGGGGTGTCGGCAATTCACCCCTCCACTTT. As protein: CAWSGGVGNSPLHF.

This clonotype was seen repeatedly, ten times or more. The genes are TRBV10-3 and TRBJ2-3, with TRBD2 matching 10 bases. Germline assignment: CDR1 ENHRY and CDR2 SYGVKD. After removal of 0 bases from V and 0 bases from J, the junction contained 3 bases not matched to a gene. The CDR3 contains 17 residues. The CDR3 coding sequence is TGTGCCATCAGTGAGTCGCCTAGCGGGAGTAGCACAGATACGCAGTATTTT. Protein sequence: CAISESPSGSSTDTQYF.

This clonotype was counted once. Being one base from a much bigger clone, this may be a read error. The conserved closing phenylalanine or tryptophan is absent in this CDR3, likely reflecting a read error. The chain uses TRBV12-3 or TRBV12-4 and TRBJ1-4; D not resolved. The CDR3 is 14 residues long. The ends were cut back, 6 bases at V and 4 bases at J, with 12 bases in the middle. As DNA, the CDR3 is TGTGCCAGCAGCAAGGAGGGAGTTAATGAAAAACTGTTTTTG. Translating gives CASSKEGVNEKLFL.

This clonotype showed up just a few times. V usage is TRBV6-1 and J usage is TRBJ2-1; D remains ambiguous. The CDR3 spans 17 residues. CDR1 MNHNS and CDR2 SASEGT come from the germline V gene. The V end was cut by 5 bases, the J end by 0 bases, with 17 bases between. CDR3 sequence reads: CASSQLPAFSSYNEQFF. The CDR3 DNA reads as TGTGCCAGCAGTCAGCTACCTGCTTTTTCCTCCTACAATGAGCAGTTCTTC.

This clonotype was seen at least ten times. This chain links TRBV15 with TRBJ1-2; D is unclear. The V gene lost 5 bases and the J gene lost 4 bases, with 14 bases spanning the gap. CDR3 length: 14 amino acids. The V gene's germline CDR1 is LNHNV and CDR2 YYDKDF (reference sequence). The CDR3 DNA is TGTGCCACCAGCCCGGCCGGAGCCCTCTATGGCTACACCTTC. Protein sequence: CATSPAGALYGYTF.

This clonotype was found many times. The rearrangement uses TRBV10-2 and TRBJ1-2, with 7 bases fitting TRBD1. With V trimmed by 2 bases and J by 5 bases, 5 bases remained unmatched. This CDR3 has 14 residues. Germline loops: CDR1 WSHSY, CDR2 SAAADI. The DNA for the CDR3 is TGCGCCAGCAGTGAGCTTAAGGGGGCATATGGCTACACCTTC. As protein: CASSELKGAYGYTF.

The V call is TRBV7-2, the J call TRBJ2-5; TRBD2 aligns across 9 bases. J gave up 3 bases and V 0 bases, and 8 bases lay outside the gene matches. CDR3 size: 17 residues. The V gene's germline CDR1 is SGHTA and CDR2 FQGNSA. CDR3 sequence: CASSLAKIAGAEETQYF. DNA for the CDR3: TGTGCCAGCAGCTTAGCAAAAATAGCGGGGGCTGAAGAGACCCAGTACTTC.

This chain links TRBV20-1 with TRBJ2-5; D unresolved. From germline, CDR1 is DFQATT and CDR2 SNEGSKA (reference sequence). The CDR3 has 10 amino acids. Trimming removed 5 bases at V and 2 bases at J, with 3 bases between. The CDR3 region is CSAYQETQYF. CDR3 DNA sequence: TGCAGTGCTTATCAAGAGACCCAGTACTTC.

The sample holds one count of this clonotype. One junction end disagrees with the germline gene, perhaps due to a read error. CDR3 in amino acids: CASSWDRVREQYF. The CDR3 bases are TGTGCCAGCAGCTGGGACAGGGTTCGCGAGCAATACTTC. This chain links TRBV10-2 with TRBJ2-7, with 9 bases identical to TRBD1. CDR1 WSHSY and CDR2 SAAADI come from the germline V gene. The CDR3 covers 13 residues.

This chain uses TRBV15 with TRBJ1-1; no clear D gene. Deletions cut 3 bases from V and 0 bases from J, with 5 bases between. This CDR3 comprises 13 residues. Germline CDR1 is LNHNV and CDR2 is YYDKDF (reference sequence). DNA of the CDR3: TGTGCCACCAGCAGTCACCTGAACACTGAAGCTTTCTTT. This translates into CATSSHLNTEAFF.

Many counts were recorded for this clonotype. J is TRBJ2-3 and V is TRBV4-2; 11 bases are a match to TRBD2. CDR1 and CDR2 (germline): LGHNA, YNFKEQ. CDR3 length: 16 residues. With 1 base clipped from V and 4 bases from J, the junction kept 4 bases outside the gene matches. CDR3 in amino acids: CASSQGLAGSADTQYF. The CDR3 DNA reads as TGTGCCAGCAGCCAAGGACTAGCGGGGAGTGCAGATACGCAGTATTTT.

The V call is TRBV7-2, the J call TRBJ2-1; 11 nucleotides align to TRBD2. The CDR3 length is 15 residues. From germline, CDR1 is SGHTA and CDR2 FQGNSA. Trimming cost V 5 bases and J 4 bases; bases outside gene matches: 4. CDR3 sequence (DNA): TGTGCCAGCAGCATAACTAGCGGGGGTTACAATGAGCAGTTCTTC. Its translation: CASSITSGGYNEQFF.

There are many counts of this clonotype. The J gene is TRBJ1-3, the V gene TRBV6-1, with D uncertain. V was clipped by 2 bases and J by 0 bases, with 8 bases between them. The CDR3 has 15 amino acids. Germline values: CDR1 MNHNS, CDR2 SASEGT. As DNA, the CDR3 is TGTGCCAGCAGTGAATTTAGTAGCTCTGGAAACACCATATATTTT. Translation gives CASSEFSSSGNTIYF.

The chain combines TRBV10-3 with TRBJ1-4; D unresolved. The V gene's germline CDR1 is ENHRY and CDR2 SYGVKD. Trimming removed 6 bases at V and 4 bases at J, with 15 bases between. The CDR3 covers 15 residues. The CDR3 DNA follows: TGTGCCATCAGAGATACGGGATCGGGTAATGAAAAACTGTTTTTT. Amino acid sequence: CAIRDTGSGNEKLFF.